A single sample is the source of the 9 T cell receptor beta chains below, sequenced in a study of human T cells and chemical hapten exposure. Time point here: patch test 1, 2 weeks after DPC sensitization. The treatment denotes: therapeutic diphenylcyclopropenone sensitization with weekly scalp DPC. Using its own MiXCR run on the RACE reads, TCRdb lists one record per CDR3 protein. The sample holds nearly 350,000 distinct CDR3 sequences; about 7% are singletons and the top ten take 8.4%. This material consisted of whole blood, taken in connection with sensitization to the hapten diphenylcyclopropenone (DPC). These receptors originate from a woman in her late teens or twenties with alopecia areata. Some clones in this sample may be carry-over from other donors' samples.

The chain links TRBV9 to TRBJ2-7; 9 positions agree with TRBD1. There are 15 residues in the CDR3. The germline CDR1 and CDR2 sequences are SGDLS and YYNGEE. J gave up 3 bases and V 4 bases, and 8 bases lay outside the gene matches. The CDR3 reads CASSPGQGPFYEQYF. The CDR3 bases are TGTGCCAGCAGCCCCGGACAGGGGCCCTTCTACGAGCAGTACTTC. The whole variable domain, remainder taken from reference TRBV9 and TRBJ2-7, is DSGVTQTPKHLITATGQRVTLRCSPRSGDLSVYWYQQSLDQGLQFLIQYYNGEERAKGNILERFSAQQFPDLHSELNLSSLELGDSALYFCASSPGQGPFYEQYFGPGTRLTVT.

This clonotype has ten or more counts. The genes are TRBV5-4 and TRBJ2-4; a weak D match, TRBD1 (6 bases). CDR3 length: 17 amino acids. V was shortened by 1 base and J by 0 bases, with 14 bases between the two germline ends. Germline V gene data show CDR1 as SGHNT and CDR2 as YYREEE (reference sequence). CDR3: CASSLQHGTLAKNIQYF. CDR3 bases: TGTGCCAGCAGCTTGCAGCACGGGACACTAGCCAAAAACATTCAGTACTTC.

The rearrangement uses TRBV7-9 and TRBJ1-2, with 7 bases matching TRBD1. CDR1 and CDR2 from the germline V gene are SEHNR and FQNEAQ (reference sequence). The junction had 3 bases not matched to a gene; V was cut back by 2 bases and J by 6 bases. The CDR3 loop spans 13 amino acids. CDR3 DNA: TGTGCCAGCAGCTTATTAGGGACAGATGGCTACACCTTC. This sequence encodes CASSLLGTDGYTF.

This clonotype was seen repeatedly, ten times or more. The chain couples TRBV11-1 to TRBJ2-1, with 11 positions matching TRBD2. This CDR3 has 18 residues. The V segment lost 0 bases and the J segment 3 bases; nucleotides outside the gene matches: 7. Germline loops: CDR1 SGHAT, CDR2 FQDESV (reference sequence). The CDR3 DNA reads TGTGCCAGCAGCTTAGCGCCCGTTACTAGCGGGAGCTACAATGAGCAGTTCTTC. Amino acid sequence: CASSLAPVTSGSYNEQFF.

A few counts support this clonotype. This sequence joins TRBV6-5 and TRBJ2-1; 15 bases are shared with TRBD2. Germline lookup yields CDR1 MNHEY and CDR2 SVGAGI. V dropped 6 bases and J dropped 2; count of bases not matched to a gene: 5. This CDR3 spans 17 amino acids. Here the CDR3 reads CASSRGLAGGTYNEQFF. The CDR3 DNA sequence: TGTGCCAGCAGCCGGGGACTAGCGGGGGGCACCTACAATGAGCAGTTCTTC.

V usage is TRBV12-3 or TRBV12-4 and J usage is TRBJ2-3; the match to TRBD2 covers 14 bases. This CDR3 region has 19 residues. The J segment lost 4 bases and the V segment lost 6 bases, leaving 15 bases of the junction unmatched. The DNA of the CDR3 is TGTGCCAGCAGCCCGACTAGCGGGGGGGCCGTCGGGTCCGCAGATACGCAGTATTTT. As protein: CASSPTSGGAVGSADTQYF.

The chain couples TRBV7-9 to TRBJ2-3; TRBD2 agrees at 8 bases. Unmatched junction bases numbered 8, after V lost 1 base and J lost 2 bases. From germline, CDR1 is SEHNR and CDR2 FQNEAQ (reference sequence). The length of the CDR3 is 17 residues. As DNA, the CDR3 is TGTGCCAGCAGCTTAGAAGGTTCTAGCGGGCCCACAGATACGCAGTATTTT. Encoded protein: CASSLEGSSGPTDTQYF.

The table lists this clonotype with a few counts. The chain recombines TRBV27 with TRBJ1-5; D unclear. The CDR3 consists of 10 residues. Trimming left V 7 bases short and J 4 bases short, with 2 bases between. Germline V CDR1 and CDR2: MNHEY, SMNVEV (reference sequence). CDR3 in DNA: TGTGCCAGCACAAATCAGCCCCAGCATTTT. Its translation: CASTNQPQHF.

This clonotype was counted a few times. This chain links TRBV20-1 with TRBJ2-5; D is ambiguous. This CDR3 has 12 residues. The V end was cut by 2 bases, the J end by 9 bases, with 13 bases between. In germline, CDR1 is DFQATT, CDR2 SNEGSKA (reference sequence). In DNA form, the CDR3 reads TGCAGTGCTAGATCCGAAGGCGTGCCCCAGTACTTC. This codes for CSARSEGVPQYF.